The 32 T cell receptor beta chains below were found in one sample sequenced in a study of T cell responses to AZD1222 COVID-19 vaccine. The assay was immunoSEQ multiplex PCR, and TCRdb's table has in-frame clones only and misses some. The sample records about 160,000 clones, approximately 94% being singletons. Material: peripheral blood, obtained 28 days after the second AZD1222 dose. These TCRs come from an adult who received the AZD1222 COVID-19 vaccine.

The rearrangement uses TRBV9 and TRBJ1-4, with D possibly matching TRBD1 (6 bases). This CDR3 contains 14 residues. Germline V gene sequence: CDR1 SGDLS, CDR2 YYNGEE. V lost 4 bases, J lost 7 bases, and 14 bases lay in between. The CDR3 DNA reads TGTGCCAGCAGCCCCCCGGGGGCGAGTGAAAAACTGTTTTTT. Translating gives CASSPPGASEKLFF.

This chain uses TRBV5-4 with TRBJ1-2, with a possible D match to TRBD1 (5 bases). Germline V CDR1 and CDR2: SGHNT, YYREEE (reference sequence). Trimming took 1 base from V and 4 from J, leaving 8 bases between them. There are 13 residues in the CDR3. CDR3 sequence reads: CASSLQGSYGYTF. In nucleotides, the CDR3 is TGTGCCAGCAGCTTGCAGGGTTCCTATGGCTACACCTTC.

CDR3 sequence: CASIREGKAFF. CDR3 sequence (DNA): TGTGCCAGCATCCGAGAGGGGAAAGCTTTCTTT. V and J are TRBV7-9 and TRBJ1-1, with D possibly TRBD1 on 5 matching bases. V was cut by 7 bases and J by 9 bases, with 12 bases left in between. This CDR3 comprises 11 residues. Germline V CDR1 and CDR2: SEHNR, FQNEAQ (reference sequence).

The CDR3 sequence is CASSWAGPNNYGYTF. The CDR3 DNA sequence: TGTGCCAGCAGCTGGGCAGGGCCTAATAACTATGGCTACACCTTC. The chain carries TRBV5-6 and TRBJ1-2; D perhaps matches TRBD1 (5 bases). CDR1 and CDR2 from the germline V gene are SGHDT and YYEEEE. Between the trimmed V and J ends, which lost 3 bases and 1 base, there was a span of 13 bases. The CDR3 spans 15 residues.

The V gene is TRBV6-2 or TRBV6-3, the J gene TRBJ2-7; D remains ambiguous. The V gene lost 0 bases and the J gene lost 1 base, with 10 bases spanning the gap. The V gene's germline CDR1 is MNHEY and CDR2 SVGEGT. This CDR3 spans 15 amino acids. CDR3 in DNA: TGTGCCAGCAGTTACTCGGCGCGGTCTTCCTACGAGCAGTACTTC. It is translated as CASSYSARSSYEQYF.

The chain employs TRBV9 and TRBJ1-6, with D unresolved. Per the germline V gene, CDR1 is SGDLS and CDR2 is YYNGEE. Trimming cost V 0 bases and J 10 bases, with 5 bases left between them. The CDR3 totals 12 residues. CDR3 amino acids: CASSVGYSPLHF. CDR3 sequence (DNA): TGTGCCAGCAGCGTAGGGTACTCACCCCTCCACTTT.

The rearrangement uses TRBV6-5 and TRBJ1-1; 7 bases fit TRBD1. Germline trimming cut 6 bases from V and 4 bases from J; bases unmatched to any gene: 5. The CDR3 consists of 13 residues. CDR1 and CDR2 from the germline V gene are MNHEY and SVGAGI. CDR3 sequence (DNA): TGTGCCAGCAGGATCCCAGGGGGCACTGAAGCTTTCTTT. Encoded protein: CASRIPGGTEAFF.

The chain uses TRBV11-3 and TRBJ2-1, with D possibly matching TRBD2 (6 bases). There are 13 residues in the CDR3. Germline values: CDR1 SGHNT, CDR2 YENEEA. Deletions cut 8 bases from V and 0 bases from J, with 8 bases between. The CDR3 reads CASSGSSYNEQFF. CDR3 DNA sequence: TGTGCCAGCTCCGGGAGCTCCTACAATGAGCAGTTCTTC. Full variable domain (outside the CDR3, taken from reference TRBV11-3 and TRBJ2-1): EAGVVQSPRYKIIEKKQPVAFWCNPISGHNTLYWYLQNLGQGPELLIRYENEEAVDDSQLPKDRFSAERLKGVDSTLKIQPAELGDSAVYLCASSGSSYNEQFFGPGTRLTVL.

This chain joins TRBV4-1 and TRBJ1-1; D perhaps matches TRBD1 (6 bases). CDR3 length equals 13 residues. Per germline, CDR1 MGHRA and CDR2 YSYEKL. The V and J ends lost 0 bases and 6 bases respectively, with 8 bases between them. For the CDR3, the DNA is TGCGCCAGCAGCCAAGATCCAGGGGCTGAAGCTTTCTTT. Translating gives CASSQDPGAEAFF.

The V gene is TRBV2, the J gene TRBJ2-5; D gene uncertain. This CDR3 has 11 amino acids. Germline-derived CDR1 and CDR2 are SNHLY and FYNNEI. V was clipped by 6 bases and J by 2 bases, with 4 bases between them. CDR3 sequence (DNA): TGTGCCAGCAGCTCTCAAGAGACCCAGTACTTC. Translating gives CASSSQETQYF.

The J gene is TRBJ1-1, the V gene TRBV9; 7 bases are a match to TRBD1. The V and J ends lost 3 bases and 3 bases, in that order; junction bases with no gene match: 5. This CDR3 is 14 amino acids long. Germline loops: CDR1 SGDLS, CDR2 YYNGEE. In DNA form, the CDR3 reads TGTGCCAGCAGCGCCCAAGACAGGGACACTGAAGCTTTCTTT. Translation gives CASSAQDRDTEAFF.

This rearrangement joins TRBV2 to TRBJ1-1, with 10 bases lining up with TRBD1. The trim removed 4 bases at V and 5 bases at J, leaving 19 bases unmatched. The CDR3 runs 19 residues. The germline V gene has CDR1 SNHLY and CDR2 FYNNEI. The CDR3 coding sequence is TGTGCCAGCAGTGTTGAGAGGAATCCCGCGGGACAGGGGAGTACTGAAGCTTTCTTT. Translating gives CASSVERNPAGQGSTEAFF.

CDR3 amino acids: CASTSQAVSTRGNNEQFF. CDR3 coding DNA: TGTGCCAGTACCTCCCAGGCCGTATCGACTAGGGGGAACAATGAGCAGTTCTTC. The rearrangement links TRBV19 to TRBJ2-1; tentatively, D is TRBD1 or TRBD2 (6 bases each). Trimming took 7 bases from V and 5 from J, leaving 27 bases between them. Looked up from germline, CDR1 is LNHDA and CDR2 is SQIVND (reference sequence). The CDR3 spans 18 residues.

V is TRBV6-2 or TRBV6-3 and J is TRBJ2-7; 8 nucleotides agree with TRBD1. CDR3 length equals 13 residues. Unmatched junction bases numbered 1, after V lost 4 bases and J lost 2 bases. Germline assignment: CDR1 MNHEY and CDR2 SVGEGT. The CDR3 bases are TGTGCCAGCAGTTCGGACAGGGCCTACGAGCAGTACTTC. Protein: CASSSDRAYEQYF.

This clone was counted between two and nine times. V and J are TRBV28 and TRBJ2-1; D might be TRBD1 or TRBD2, each matching 5 bases. The V gene lost 3 bases and the J gene lost 4 bases, with 13 bases spanning the gap. The CDR3 runs to 15 residues. CDR1 and CDR2 (germline): MDHEN, SYDVKM. The CDR3 protein is CASSLGVGLYNEQFF. CDR3 nucleotide sequence: TGTGCCAGCAGTTTGGGGGTGGGGCTTTACAATGAGCAGTTCTTC.

The rearrangement uses TRBV30 and TRBJ1-1; maybe TRBD1 (6 bases). Germline V lookup: CDR1 GTSNPN, CDR2 SVGIG (reference sequence). This CDR3 has 14 amino acids. Trimming took off 3 bases at V and 5 bases at J, with 16 bases between the two ends. The CDR3 spells CAWRSRLGATEAFF. In nucleotides, the CDR3 is TGTGCCTGGAGATCCCGTCTGGGGGCAACTGAAGCTTTCTTT.

The chain couples TRBV25-1 to TRBJ1-6; 9 bases align to TRBD1. The CDR3 spans 15 residues. The germline CDR1 and CDR2 sequences are MGHDK and SYGVNS. The V and J ends lost 5 bases and 7 bases, in that order; junction bases with no gene match: 6. The chain's CDR3 is CASSPRDRVNSPLHF. In DNA form, the CDR3 reads TGTGCCAGCAGTCCCCGGGACAGGGTGAATTCACCCCTCCACTTT.

The chain is built from TRBV6-1 and TRBJ2-7; tentative D call: TRBD2 (6 bases). The V end lost 1 base, the J end lost 2 bases, and 9 bases lay between the germline ends. CDR3 length equals 14 residues. Germline CDR1 MNHNS, CDR2 SASEGT. The CDR3 here is CASSEGDSPYEQYF. CDR3 in DNA: TGTGCCAGCAGTGAAGGGGACTCGCCCTACGAGCAGTACTTC.

V gene TRBV28 combines with J gene TRBJ1-1; D is undetermined. V was trimmed by 6 bases and J by 4 bases, leaving 9 bases between them. The CDR3 has 12 residues. The V gene's germline CDR1 is MDHEN and CDR2 SYDVKM. The CDR3 is CASSTTGTEAFF. The CDR3 region has the DNA TGTGCCAGCAGCACCACGGGCACTGAAGCTTTCTTT.

The V gene is TRBV6-1, the J gene TRBJ2-7; D not certain. The germline CDR1 and CDR2 sequences are MNHNS and SASEGT. Trimming stripped 2 bases from V and 6 bases from J, with 17 bases between. There are 15 residues in the CDR3. CDR3 in amino acids: CASSELQTSLSEQYF. For the CDR3, the DNA is TGTGCCAGCAGTGAACTACAGACCTCCCTCTCCGAGCAGTACTTC.

The V and J genes are TRBV29-1 and TRBJ2-7, with 7 bases fitting TRBD1. V lost 4 bases to trimming and J lost 4 bases; unmatched junction nucleotides: 10. Germline CDR1 reads SQVTM; CDR2 reads ANQGSEA. This CDR3 region has 14 residues. The CDR3 DNA follows: TGCAGCGTTGGTGTGGCAGGGGGTAGGTACGAGCAGTACTTC. Translating gives CSVGVAGGRYEQYF.

The chain carries TRBV5-4 and TRBJ2-5, with D tentatively TRBD1 (5 bases). The V end was cut by 0 bases, the J end by 5 bases, with 8 bases between. The CDR3 spans 13 residues. CDR1 and CDR2 (germline): SGHNT, YYREEE (reference sequence). The CDR3 DNA follows: TGTGCCAGCAGCTTGGCAGGGTGGGAGACCCAGTACTTC. Its translation: CASSLAGWETQYF.

The chain links TRBV5-4 to TRBJ1-2, with a tentative D call TRBD1 (5 bases). This CDR3 has 14 residues. V gave up 2 bases and J gave up 4 bases, with 12 bases separating them. CDR1 and CDR2 from the germline V gene are SGHNT and YYREEE (reference sequence). The CDR3 spells CASSLMGPTYGYTF. The CDR3 DNA is TGTGCCAGCAGCTTAATGGGGCCCACCTATGGCTACACCTTC.

The rearrangement links TRBV5-1 to TRBJ2-5; 8 positions match TRBD1. J was trimmed by 1 base and V by 4 bases; bases with no gene match: 3. Germline CDR1 reads SGHRS; CDR2 reads YFSETQ. The CDR3 sequence is 14 residues long. The CDR3 spells CASSMGQAQETQYF. The CDR3 nucleotides read TGCGCCAGCAGCATGGGACAGGCCCAAGAGACCCAGTACTTC.

In its sample, this clone was seen once. The chain has TRBV18 and TRBJ1-3; possible D gene TRBD1, 5 bases. The germline V gene encodes CDR1 KGHSH and CDR2 LQKENI. Trimming removed 3 bases at V and 6 bases at J, with 21 bases between. CDR3 size: 17 residues. The CDR3 here is CASSPGGTERGINTIYF. Written as DNA, the CDR3 is TGTGCCAGCTCACCGGGCGGGACGGAGAGAGGAATAAACACCATATATTTT. The whole variable domain, remainder taken from reference TRBV18 and TRBJ1-3, is NAGVMQNPRHLVRRRGQEARLRCSPMKGHSHVYWYRQLPEEGLKFMVYLQKENIIDESGMPKERFSAEFPKEGPSILRIQQVVRGDSAAYFCASSPGGTERGINTIYFGEGSWLTVV.

The rearrangement uses TRBV28 and TRBJ1-2, with 7 bases fitting TRBD1. Germline CDR1 and CDR2: MDHEN and SYDVKM. The J segment lost 2 bases and the V segment lost 0 bases, leaving 3 bases of the junction unmatched. This CDR3 is 15 amino acids long. As DNA, the CDR3 is TGTGCCAGCAGTTTATGGCAGGGGGAAAACTATGGCTACACCTTC. Protein sequence: CASSLWQGENYGYTF.

Worth noting for this clone: Other DNA sequences of this sample code for an identical CDR3. The chain links TRBV7-2 to TRBJ2-5; weak D call: TRBD1 (6 bases). V dropped 3 bases and J dropped 4 bases, with 12 bases sitting between them. The CDR3 is 14 residues long. Per germline, CDR1 SGHTA and CDR2 FQGNSA. CDR3 coding DNA: TGTGCCAGCAGCTTGGCAGGGGTGGGAGAGACCCAGTACTTC. Amino acid sequence: CASSLAGVGETQYF.

The chain is built from TRBV4-2 and TRBJ2-7; TRBD2 agrees at 8 bases. There are 15 residues in the CDR3. Germline V gene data show CDR1 as LGHNA and CDR2 as YNFKEQ. The V gene end was trimmed by 4 bases and the J gene end by 0 bases; junction bases not matched to a gene: 5. The CDR3 is CASSPTGTSSYEQYF. The CDR3 nucleotides are TGTGCCAGCAGCCCTACCGGGACTAGCTCCTACGAGCAGTACTTC.

The rearrangement joins TRBV7-2 to TRBJ2-3; D is possibly TRBD2 (11 bases). The V end lost 11 bases, the J end lost 2 bases, and 23 bases lay between the germline ends. The CDR3 runs 16 residues. The germline gives CDR1 SGHTA, CDR2 FQGNSA. Written as DNA, the CDR3 is TGTGCCCGACAGGGGGCTAGCGGGAGGACCACAGATACGCAGTATTTT. Its protein is CARQGASGRTTDTQYF.

The chain couples TRBV18 to TRBJ1-5; TRBD1 matches at 9 bases. V was pared by 3 bases and J by 7 bases, with 4 bases of the junction left unmatched. CDR1 KGHSH and CDR2 LQKENI come from the germline V gene. There are 14 residues in the CDR3. Here the CDR3 reads CASSPGTGYQPQHF. The CDR3 DNA is TGTGCCAGCTCACCCGGGACAGGGTACCAGCCCCAGCATTTT. Full variable domain (rest looked up from reference TRBV18 and TRBJ1-5): NAGVMQNPRHLVRRRGQEARLRCSPMKGHSHVYWYRQLPEEGLKFMVYLQKENIIDESGMPKERFSAEFPKEGPSILRIQQVVRGDSAAYFCASSPGTGYQPQHFGDGTRLSIL.

This chain uses TRBV5-6 with TRBJ2-1; TRBD2 aligns across 7 bases. The CDR3 is made up of 16 amino acids. J gave up 5 bases and V 4 bases, and 12 bases lay outside the gene matches. CDR1 SGHDT and CDR2 YYEEEE come from the germline V gene. In DNA, the CDR3 is TGTGCCAGCAGCCCCCTGGGGGAGGGCCCCCACAATGAGCAGTTCTTC. This gives the protein CASSPLGEGPHNEQFF. Full variable domain (outside the CDR3, taken from reference TRBV5-6 and TRBJ2-1): DAGVTQSPTHLIKTRGQQVTLRCSPKSGHDTVSWYQQALGQGPQFIFQYYEEEERQRGNFPDRFSGHQFPNYSSELNVNALLLGDSALYLCASSPLGEGPHNEQFFGPGTRLTVL.

In its sample, this clone was seen once. The chain joins TRBV28 to TRBJ1-2; D unclear. V was shortened by 5 bases and J by 7 bases, with 14 bases between the two germline ends. The CDR3 covers 13 residues. Germline lookup yields CDR1 MDHEN and CDR2 SYDVKM. CDR3 protein: CASSIATVGGYTF. The CDR3, as DNA: TGTGCCAGCAGTATCGCCACAGTTGGTGGCTACACCTTC.